These 3 T cell receptor beta chains share one sample of origin, sequenced in a study of pediatric ulcerative colitis. Sequenced by immunoSEQ multiplex PCR; TCRdb stores in-frame clones only, minus some. The profile shows 57,000 or so clones, around 87% of them singletons. The sequencing input was blood. Receptors were obtained from a boy younger than 18 who was a control in a study of pediatric ulcerative colitis.

The rearrangement links TRBV5-1 to TRBJ1-2; D not resolved. Germline loops: CDR1 SGHRS, CDR2 YFSETQ. V lost 5 bases, J lost 7 bases, and 27 bases lay in between. This CDR3 region has 17 residues. CDR3 sequence reads: CASREAVIVYRVGGYTF. CDR3 nucleotide sequence: TGCGCCAGCAGGGAGGCCGTGATAGTTTACAGAGTTGGTGGCTACACCTTC.

This clone was detected only once. The chain carries TRBV4-3 and TRBJ2-3; TRBD2 matches 12 bases. Per the germline V gene, CDR1 is LGHNA and CDR2 is YSLEER. Germline trimming cut 6 bases from V and 6 bases from J; bases unmatched to any gene: 10. CDR3 size: 16 residues. CDR3 in DNA: TGCGCCAGCAGGCGACTAGCGGGGGACCCGGGGGATACGCAGTATTTT. Protein product: CASRRLAGDPGDTQYF.

The chain has TRBV6-5 and TRBJ2-5, with 7 bases fitting TRBD2. V lost 5 bases and J lost 5; bases outside the gene matches: 11. The CDR3 extends over 15 amino acids. The V gene's germline CDR1 is MNHEY and CDR2 SVGAGI. CDR3 DNA: TGTGCCAGCAGTAGACCTGTGGGAGGGTTCGAGACCCAGTACTTC. Its translation is CASSRPVGGFETQYF.